This TCR beta chain was identified in a study of cytomegalovirus exposure and HLA in healthy donors (dated by TCRdb to between 2016 and 2019). Study-level background: According to a later analysis, one platform produced both the roughly 110 validation repertoires and the 700 or so repertoires of the first cohort. The aim of the study was to test whether cataloging public T cell receptors could identify signatures of past pathogen exposure. The study combined high-throughput TCR immunosequencing, statistical association of individual TCRs with disease status, and machine learning to predict cytomegalovirus infection status. In addition to the first cohort of several hundred subjects, a separate validation cohort of approximately 130 different subjects was used.

The paper as a whole reports these results and caveats: Across donors, most TCR sequences were observed very rarely, whereas some public TCRs were present in many individuals. In a later analysis, TCRs clustered in the first cohort were found to also tend to co-occur in the 100 to 150 validation repertoires, with approximately 95% of cluster scores above 0. A later analysis had no HLA typing for the validation cohort, so co-occurrence there was scored across all 120 repertoires. The authors suggested that the approach could potentially be generalized to other disease states and immunological phenotypes. Three of the identified cytomegalovirus-associated TCR beta chains were confirmed in vitro to be specific for cytomegalovirus antigens. In the study, around 150 TCR beta chains were listed as associated with cytomegalovirus. In both the original and validation cohorts, the classifier was reported to diagnose cytomegalovirus status with high specificity and sensitivity.

About this clone: The antigen this receptor binds is unknown. Qualities for individual bases were not recorded, and no much larger clone is one base off.

Libraries were made using the immunoSEQ multiplex PCR assay. The authors' pipeline ran thus. A statistical classification framework was built to diagnose cytomegalovirus status from the catalog of TCR beta chain sequences. In TCRdb, the immuneACCESS table is reduced to in-frame sequences with V and J assigned. These tables do not hold every clone; where another copy was compared, an unresolved V gene accounts for under half, and the others remain unexplained. V, J and clone size are taken as reported in that table, and D and trimming were inferred from the DNA itself. For this sample there are roughly 140,000 clones; roughly nine tenths appear just once. 0.55% to 0.8% of the sample comes from the top ten. Donors formed part of the validation cohort, which comprised over a hundred subjects and was distinct from the first cohort of several hundred subjects. This TCR was sampled from a man aged 18 to 29 in good health and CMV-seronegative. Sequences were obtained from PBMCs.

For the CDR3, the sequence is CASSLAGPYQETQYF. At the DNA level, the sequence is TGCGCCAGCAGCTTGGCCGGTCCGTACCAAGAGACCCAGTACTTC. The V and J segments used are TRBV5-1 and TRBJ2-5, with the identity of the D gene unclear. From its cysteine to its phenylalanine, the CDR3 spans 15 amino acids. The entry retains the CDR3 DNA only, 45 bases that are in frame from base 1. CDR1 is given as SGHRS and CDR2 as YFSETQ, both from the germline V gene. The V and J ends are trimmed by 0 bases and 0 bases, leaving 9 bases between them.